The rows below give T cell receptor beta chains drawn from one sample of a study of cytomegalovirus exposure and HLA in healthy donors. Sequenced by immunoSEQ multiplex PCR; TCRdb stores in-frame clones only, minus some. The repertoire holds 100,000 to 150,000 clones, with 65% to 80% as singletons. What was sequenced was PBMCs. Source of these receptors: a woman under 30 in good health and CMV-seronegative. Each CDR3 is given with its conserved first and last residue. D genes are given only for firm matches. Size tells how often a clone was seen (once, few, many) or the class of an expanded clone, and some rows leave it out.

J gene: TRBJ2-1
clone size: .
D gene: TRBD2
V gene: TRBV29-1
CDR3 DNA: TGCAGCGCCGGGGGGGATGAGCAGTTCTTC
CDR3 protein: CSAGGDEQFF

J gene: TRBJ2-7
clone size: .
D gene: TRBD1
V gene: TRBV5-1
CDR3 DNA: TGCGCCAGTAGGGCTAGGGGGCCCAACTCCTACGAGCAGTACTTC
CDR3 protein: CASRARGPNSYEQYF

J gene: TRBJ2-5
clone size: .
D gene: .
V gene: TRBV6-1
CDR3 DNA: TGTGCCAGCAGTGAAGGACCAGGGGAGACCCAGTACTTC
CDR3 protein: CASSEGPGETQYF

J gene: TRBJ2-2
clone size: .
D gene: TRBD1
V gene: TRBV11-2
CDR3 DNA: TGTGCCAGCAGCAGAGACAGGGGGCTTGACGGGGAGCTGTTTTTT
CDR3 protein: CASSRDRGLDGELFF

J gene: TRBJ2-1
clone size: few
D gene: .
V gene: TRBV30
CDR3 DNA: TGTGCCTGGCTAACCCCGCCTGAGCACAATGAGCAGTTCTTC
CDR3 protein: CAWLTPPEHNEQFF

J gene: TRBJ1-5
clone size: few
D gene: .
V gene: TRBV18
CDR3 DNA: TGTGCCAGCTCGGAGGGCCCGGGTCAGCCCCAGCATTTT
CDR3 protein: CASSEGPGQPQHF

J gene: TRBJ2-2
clone size: .
D gene: .
V gene: TRBV14
CDR3 DNA: TGTGCCAGCGGGGGCGGAAACACCGGGGAGCTGTTTTTT
CDR3 protein: CASGGGNTGELFF

J gene: TRBJ1-3
clone size: few
D gene: .
V gene: TRBV2
CDR3 DNA: TGTGCCAGCATGGATCAGGGGAGCTCTGGAAACACCATATATTTT
CDR3 protein: CASMDQGSSGNTIYF

J gene: TRBJ2-5
clone size: .
D gene: .
V gene: TRBV30
CDR3 DNA: TGTGCCTGGGCCGGACAGAGCAAGACCCAGTACTTC
CDR3 protein: CAWAGQSKTQYF

J gene: TRBJ1-1
clone size: .
D gene: .
V gene: TRBV15
CDR3 DNA: TGTGCCACCAGCACGACAGAAGGGTTTCACACTGAAGCTTTCTTT
CDR3 protein: CATSTTEGFHTEAFF

J gene: TRBJ1-1
clone size: .
D gene: TRBD1
V gene: TRBV2
CDR3 DNA: TGTGCCAGCAACGGACAGGGCACTGAAGCTTTCTTT
CDR3 protein: CASNGQGTEAFF

J gene: TRBJ2-1
clone size: .
D gene: TRBD2
V gene: TRBV5-6
CDR3 DNA: TGTGCCACCGGTCGCGGGAGGGCCTCTGAGCAGTTCTTC
CDR3 protein: CATGRGRASEQFF

J gene: TRBJ1-2
clone size: few
D gene: .
V gene: TRBV5-6
CDR3 DNA: TGTGCCAGCAGCTTGGATACAGGGACAAACTATGGCTACACCTTC
CDR3 protein: CASSLDTGTNYGYTF

J gene: TRBJ2-7
clone size: .
D gene: .
V gene: TRBV7-9
CDR3 DNA: TGTGCCAGCAGCTTATATCGCGGGACGGGGAGTGACTCCTACGAGCAGTACTTC
CDR3 protein: CASSLYRGTGSDSYEQYF

J gene: TRBJ1-1
clone size: .
D gene: .
V gene: TRBV11-2
CDR3 DNA: TGTGCCAGCAGCTTAGTTACAGGGAACACTGAAGCTTTCTTT
CDR3 protein: CASSLVTGNTEAFF

J gene: TRBJ1-1
clone size: .
D gene: .
V gene: TRBV5-1
CDR3 DNA: TGCGCCAGCAGCCTTCAGGGCTGGAACACTGAAGCTTTCTTT
CDR3 protein: CASSLQGWNTEAFF

J gene: TRBJ2-7
clone size: .
D gene: TRBD2
V gene: TRBV25-1
CDR3 DNA: TGTGCCAGCAGTGAATCGAACGAGCGGGAGGATTACGAGCAGTACTTC
CDR3 protein: CASSESNEREDYEQYF

J gene: TRBJ2-2
clone size: .
D gene: .
V gene: TRBV5-5
CDR3 DNA: TGTGCCAGCAGCTTGGATGTATTTAACACCGGGGAGCTGTTTTTT
CDR3 protein: CASSLDVFNTGELFF

J gene: TRBJ2-7
clone size: .
D gene: TRBD1
V gene: TRBV5-1
CDR3 DNA: TGCGCCAGCAGCTCTGAGACAGGGACCACTCATTACTCCTACGAGCAGTACTTC
CDR3 protein: CASSSETGTTHYSYEQYF

J gene: TRBJ1-2
clone size: .
D gene: .
V gene: TRBV30
CDR3 DNA: TGTGCCTGGGCGGGTGGGTCCTATGGCTACACCTTC
CDR3 protein: CAWAGGSYGYTF